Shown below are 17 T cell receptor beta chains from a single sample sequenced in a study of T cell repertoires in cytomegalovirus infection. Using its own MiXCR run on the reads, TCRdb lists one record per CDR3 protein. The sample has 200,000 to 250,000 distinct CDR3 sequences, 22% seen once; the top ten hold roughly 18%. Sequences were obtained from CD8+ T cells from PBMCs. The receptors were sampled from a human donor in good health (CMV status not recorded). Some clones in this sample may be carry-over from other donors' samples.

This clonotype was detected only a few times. The CDR3 coding sequence is TGTGCCACCCAAGGCGGGGGGGCAGCTTTCTTT. It codes for CATQGGGAAFF. V is TRBV12-3 or TRBV12-4 and J is TRBJ1-1, with D possibly matching TRBD1 (6 bases). V was trimmed by 10 bases and J by 10 bases, leaving 16 bases between them. This CDR3 comprises 11 residues.

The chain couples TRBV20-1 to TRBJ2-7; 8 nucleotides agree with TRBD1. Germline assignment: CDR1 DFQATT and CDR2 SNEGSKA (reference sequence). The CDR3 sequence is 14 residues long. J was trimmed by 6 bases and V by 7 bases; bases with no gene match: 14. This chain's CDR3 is CSVSFGQGQSEQYF. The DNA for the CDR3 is TGCAGTGTTTCCTTCGGACAGGGACAGAGCGAGCAGTACTTC.

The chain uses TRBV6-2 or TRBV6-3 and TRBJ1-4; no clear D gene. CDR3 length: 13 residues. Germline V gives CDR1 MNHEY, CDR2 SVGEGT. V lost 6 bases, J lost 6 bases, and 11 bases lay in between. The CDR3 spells CASSDLIDEKLFF. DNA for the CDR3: TGTGCCAGCAGCGACCTGATCGATGAAAAACTGTTTTTT.

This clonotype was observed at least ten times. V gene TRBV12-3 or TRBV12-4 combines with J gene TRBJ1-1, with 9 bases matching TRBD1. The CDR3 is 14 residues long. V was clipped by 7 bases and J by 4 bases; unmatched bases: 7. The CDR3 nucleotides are TGTGCCAGCACTAAACAGGGGGCGGGCACTGAAGCTTTCTTT. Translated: CASTKQGAGTEAFF.

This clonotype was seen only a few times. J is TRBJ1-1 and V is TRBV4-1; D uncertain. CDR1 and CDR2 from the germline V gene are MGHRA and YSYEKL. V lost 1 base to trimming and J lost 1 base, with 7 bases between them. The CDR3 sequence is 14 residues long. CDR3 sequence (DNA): TGCGCCAGCAGCCAAGGGCCGCAGAACACTGAAGCTTTCTTT. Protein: CASSQGPQNTEAFF.

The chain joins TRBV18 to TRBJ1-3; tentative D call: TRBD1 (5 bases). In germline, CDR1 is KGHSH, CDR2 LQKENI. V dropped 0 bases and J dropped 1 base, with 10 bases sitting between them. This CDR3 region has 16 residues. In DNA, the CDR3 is TGTGCCAGCTCACCACCGGGACGATCGTCTGGAAACACCATATATTTT. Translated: CASSPPGRSSGNTIYF.

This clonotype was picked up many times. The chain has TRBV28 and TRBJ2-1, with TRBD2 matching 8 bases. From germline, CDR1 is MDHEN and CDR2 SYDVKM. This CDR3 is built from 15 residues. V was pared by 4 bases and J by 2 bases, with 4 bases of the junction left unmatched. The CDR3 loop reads CASSSRAGAYNEQFF. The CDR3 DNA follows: TGTGCCAGCAGTTCTAGAGCGGGGGCCTACAATGAGCAGTTCTTC.

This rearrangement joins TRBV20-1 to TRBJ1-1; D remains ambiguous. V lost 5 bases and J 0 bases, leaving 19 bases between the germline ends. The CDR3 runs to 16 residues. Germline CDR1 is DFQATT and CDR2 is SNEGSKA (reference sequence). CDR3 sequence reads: CSAVPSGRIMNTEAFF. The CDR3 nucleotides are TGCAGTGCTGTCCCCTCTGGCAGGATAATGAACACTGAAGCTTTCTTT.

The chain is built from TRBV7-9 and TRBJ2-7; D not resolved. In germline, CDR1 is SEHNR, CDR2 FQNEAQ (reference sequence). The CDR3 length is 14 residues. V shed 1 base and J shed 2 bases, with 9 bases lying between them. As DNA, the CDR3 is TGTGCCAGCAGCTTAGTTCCTACTACCTACGAGCAGTACTTC. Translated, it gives CASSLVPTTYEQYF.

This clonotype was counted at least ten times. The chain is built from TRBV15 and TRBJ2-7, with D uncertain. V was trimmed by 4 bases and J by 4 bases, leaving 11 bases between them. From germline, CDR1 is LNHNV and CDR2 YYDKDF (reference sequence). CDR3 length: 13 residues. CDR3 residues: CATSKTTAYEQYF. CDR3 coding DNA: TGTGCCACCAGCAAAACGACGGCTTACGAGCAGTACTTC.

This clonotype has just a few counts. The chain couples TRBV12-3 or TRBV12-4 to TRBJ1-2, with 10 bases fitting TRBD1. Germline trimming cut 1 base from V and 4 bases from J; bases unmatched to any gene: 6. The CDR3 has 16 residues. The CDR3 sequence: CASSLGDRGPGYGYTF. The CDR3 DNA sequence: TGTGCCAGCAGTTTAGGAGACAGGGGGCCTGGCTATGGCTACACCTTC.

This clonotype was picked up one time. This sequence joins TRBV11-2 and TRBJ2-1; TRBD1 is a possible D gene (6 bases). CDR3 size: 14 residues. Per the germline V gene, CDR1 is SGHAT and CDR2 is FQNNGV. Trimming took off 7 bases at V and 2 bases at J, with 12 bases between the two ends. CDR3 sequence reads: CASTRQEAYNEQFF. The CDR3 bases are TGTGCCAGCACCAGACAGGAGGCCTACAATGAGCAGTTCTTC.

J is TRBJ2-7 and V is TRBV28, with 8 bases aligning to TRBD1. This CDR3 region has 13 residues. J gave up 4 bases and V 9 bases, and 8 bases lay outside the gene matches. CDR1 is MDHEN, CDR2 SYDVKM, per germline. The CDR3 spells CASTGTGEYEQYF. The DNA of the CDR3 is TGTGCCAGTACCGGGACAGGAGAATACGAGCAGTACTTC.

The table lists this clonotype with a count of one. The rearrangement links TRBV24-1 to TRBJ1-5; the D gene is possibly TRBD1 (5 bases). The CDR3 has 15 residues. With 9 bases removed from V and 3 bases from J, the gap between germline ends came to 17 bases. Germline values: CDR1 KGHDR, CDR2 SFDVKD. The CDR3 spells CATSEAGGNNQPQHF. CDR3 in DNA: TGTGCCACCTCGGAGGCGGGGGGAAACAATCAGCCCCAGCATTTT.

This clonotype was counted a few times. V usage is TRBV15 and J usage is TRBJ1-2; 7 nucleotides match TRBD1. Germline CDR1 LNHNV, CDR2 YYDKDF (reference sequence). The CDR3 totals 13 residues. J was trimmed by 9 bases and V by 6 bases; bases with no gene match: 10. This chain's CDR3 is CATREGASVSYTF. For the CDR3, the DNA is TGTGCCACCAGGGAGGGGGCCTCAGTTAGCTACACCTTC.

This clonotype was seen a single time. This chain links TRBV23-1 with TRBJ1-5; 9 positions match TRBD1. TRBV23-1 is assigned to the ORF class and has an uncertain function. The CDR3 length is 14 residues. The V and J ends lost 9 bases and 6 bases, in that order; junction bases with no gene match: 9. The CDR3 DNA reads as TGCGCCAGAACGGACAGGGGAGGGTTTCAGCCCCAGCATTTT. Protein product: CARTDRGGFQPQHF.

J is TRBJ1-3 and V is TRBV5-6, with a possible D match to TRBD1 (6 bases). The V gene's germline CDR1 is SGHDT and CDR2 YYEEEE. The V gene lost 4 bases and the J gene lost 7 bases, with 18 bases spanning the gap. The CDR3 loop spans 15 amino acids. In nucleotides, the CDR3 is TGTGCCAGCAGCCTGCCGCACAGGGTTGATAACACCATATATTTT. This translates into CASSLPHRVDNTIYF.